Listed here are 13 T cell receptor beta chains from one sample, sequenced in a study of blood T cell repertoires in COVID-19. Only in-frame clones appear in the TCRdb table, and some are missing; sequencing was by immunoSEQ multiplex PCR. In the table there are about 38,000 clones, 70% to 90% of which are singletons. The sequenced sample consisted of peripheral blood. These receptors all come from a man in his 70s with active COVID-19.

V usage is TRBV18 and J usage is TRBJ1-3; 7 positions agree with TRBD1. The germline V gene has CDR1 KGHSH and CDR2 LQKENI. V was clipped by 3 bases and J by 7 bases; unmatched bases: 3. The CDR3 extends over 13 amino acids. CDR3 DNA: TGTGCCAGCTCACCCCAGGGGGGCAACACCATATATTTT. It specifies CASSPQGGNTIYF.

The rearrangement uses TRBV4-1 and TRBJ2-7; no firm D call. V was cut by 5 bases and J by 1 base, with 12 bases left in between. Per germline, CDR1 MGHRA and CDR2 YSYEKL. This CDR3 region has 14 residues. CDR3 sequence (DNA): TGCGCCAGCAGCTATATGTCCAGATCCTACGAGCAGTACTTC. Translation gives CASSYMSRSYEQYF.

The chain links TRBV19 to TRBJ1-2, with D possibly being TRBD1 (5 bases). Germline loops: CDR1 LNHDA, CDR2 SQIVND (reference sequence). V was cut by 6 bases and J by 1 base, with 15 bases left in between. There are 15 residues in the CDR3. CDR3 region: CASRKGGAGNYGYTF. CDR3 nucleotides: TGTGCCAGTAGGAAAGGCGGGGCGGGTAACTATGGCTACACCTTC.

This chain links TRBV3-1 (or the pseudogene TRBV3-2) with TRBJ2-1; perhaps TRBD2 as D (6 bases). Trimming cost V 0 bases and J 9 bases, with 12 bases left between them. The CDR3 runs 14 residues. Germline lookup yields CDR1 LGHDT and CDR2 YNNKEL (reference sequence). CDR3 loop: CASSQDRGLREQFF. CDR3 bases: TGTGCCAGCAGCCAAGATAGGGGACTCCGTGAGCAGTTCTTC.

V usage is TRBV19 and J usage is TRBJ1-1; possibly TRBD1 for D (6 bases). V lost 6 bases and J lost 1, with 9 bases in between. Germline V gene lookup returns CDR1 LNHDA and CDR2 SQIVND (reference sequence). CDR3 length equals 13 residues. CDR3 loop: CASSPTGNTEAFF. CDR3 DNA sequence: TGTGCCAGTAGCCCGACAGGGAACACTGAAGCTTTCTTT.

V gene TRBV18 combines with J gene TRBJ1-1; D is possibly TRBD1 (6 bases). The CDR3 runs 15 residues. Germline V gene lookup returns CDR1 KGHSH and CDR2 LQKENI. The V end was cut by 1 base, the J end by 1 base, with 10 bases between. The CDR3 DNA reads TGTGCCAGCTCACCACTGTCCAGGGGGAACACTGAAGCTTTCTTT. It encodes CASSPLSRGNTEAFF.

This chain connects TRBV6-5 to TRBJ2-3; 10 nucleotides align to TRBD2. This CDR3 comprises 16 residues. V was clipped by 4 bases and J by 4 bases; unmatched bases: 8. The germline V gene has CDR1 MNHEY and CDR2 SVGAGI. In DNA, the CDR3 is TGTGCCAGCAGTTTGGTTAGCGGGGGGAGTGCAGATACGCAGTATTTT. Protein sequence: CASSLVSGGSADTQYF.

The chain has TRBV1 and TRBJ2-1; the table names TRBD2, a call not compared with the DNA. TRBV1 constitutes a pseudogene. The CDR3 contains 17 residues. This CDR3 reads CTSSQDGMGLADNEQFF. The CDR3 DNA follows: TGCACCAGCAGCCAAGATGGTATGGGACTAGCGGACAATGAGCAGTTCTTC.

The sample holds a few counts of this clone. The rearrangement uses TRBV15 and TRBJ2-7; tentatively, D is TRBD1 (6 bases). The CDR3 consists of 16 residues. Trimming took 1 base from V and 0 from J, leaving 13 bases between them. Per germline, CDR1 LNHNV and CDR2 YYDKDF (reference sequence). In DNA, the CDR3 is TGTGCCACCAGCAGAGGCCAAGGACAGCTCTCCTACGAGCAGTACTTC. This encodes CATSRGQGQLSYEQYF.

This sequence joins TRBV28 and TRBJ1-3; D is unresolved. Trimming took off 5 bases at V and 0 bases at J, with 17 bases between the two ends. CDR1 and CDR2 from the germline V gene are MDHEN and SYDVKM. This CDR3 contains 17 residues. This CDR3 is CASSPLYSQISGNTIYF. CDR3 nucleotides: TGTGCCAGCAGTCCACTATATAGTCAGATCTCTGGAAACACCATATATTTT.

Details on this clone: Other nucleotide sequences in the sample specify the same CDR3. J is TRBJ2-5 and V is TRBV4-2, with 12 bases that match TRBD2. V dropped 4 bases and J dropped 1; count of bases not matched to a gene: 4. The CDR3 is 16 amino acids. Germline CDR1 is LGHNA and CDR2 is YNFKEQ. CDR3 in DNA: TGTGCCAGCAGCCGCGGGACTAGCGGGTTCCAAGAGACCCAGTACTTC. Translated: CASSRGTSGFQETQYF.

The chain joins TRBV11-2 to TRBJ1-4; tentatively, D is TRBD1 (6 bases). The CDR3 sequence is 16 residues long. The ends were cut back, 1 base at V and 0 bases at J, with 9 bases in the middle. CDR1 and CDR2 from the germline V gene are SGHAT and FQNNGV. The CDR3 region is CASSLGRQATNEKLFF. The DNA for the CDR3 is TGTGCCAGCAGCTTAGGACGACAGGCAACTAATGAAAAACTGTTTTTT.

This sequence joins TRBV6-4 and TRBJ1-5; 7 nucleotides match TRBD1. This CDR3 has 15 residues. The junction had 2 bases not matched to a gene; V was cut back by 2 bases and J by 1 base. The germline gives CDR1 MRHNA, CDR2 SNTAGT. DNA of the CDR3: TGTGCCAGCAGTGACAGGGGGCAGAGCAATCAGCCCCAGCATTTT. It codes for CASSDRGQSNQPQHF.